The table lists the clone carrying this T cell receptor beta chain with many counts. Its target is unknown. This record comes from a study of response to subunit inactivated influenza vaccine. Findings and caveats of the study: Authors suggested few new T cells are recruited by each seasonal influenza vaccination.

Deletions cut 3 bases from V and 2 bases from J, with 8 bases between. There are 13 residues in the CDR3. MiXCR, run by TCRdb on the RT-PCR reads, gives a single entry per CDR3 protein. The table shows around 570,000 distinct CDR3 sequences, with less than 8% occurring only once. This rearrangement joins TRBV12-3 or TRBV12-4 to TRBJ2-7; unclear D gene. The receptor comes from a man aged 45 to 75 who received an inactivated influenza vaccine. Sequencing was performed on PBMCs from blood, taken less than 30 months after vaccination. For the CDR3, the DNA is TGTGCCAGCAGTTTTCAAGGAACCTACGAGCAGTACTTC. This gives the protein CASSFQGTYEQYF.